Below, 30 T cell receptor beta chains from the same sample are listed, as sequenced in a study of blood T cells in healthy people across ages. The use of a sample-barcoded 5' primer and a J-beta primer mix characterized a second PCR of roughly 6 to 11 cycles. TCRdb itself ran the 5' RACE reads through MiXCR, one entry per CDR3 protein. The sample carries 1 million or so distinct CDR3 sequences, almost 25% recorded once. The sample was also reused in another study, on T cells of mothers and their children.

Sequencing input: blood. The receptors come from a girl aged 2 to 10 in good health.

V gene TRBV2 combines with J gene TRBJ2-1; TRBD1 matches 10 bases. The J call may be in error: the DNA end matches TRBJ2-7 better. CDR1 is SNHLY and CDR2 is FYNNEI in the germline V gene. This CDR3 is built from 15 residues. The CDR3 sequence is CASSESGQGVDEQYF. As DNA, the CDR3 is TGTGCCAGCAGTGAAAGCGGACAGGGGGTCGACGAGCAGTACTTC.

V gene TRBV29-1 combines with J gene TRBJ2-7, with 7 bases that match TRBD2. After removal of 2 bases from V and 3 bases from J, the junction contained 4 bases not matched to a gene. The CDR3 spans 13 residues. From germline, CDR1 is SQVTM and CDR2 ANQGSEA. The CDR3 sequence is CSVELAEHYEQYF. Here the CDR3 DNA reads TGCAGCGTTGAACTAGCGGAGCACTACGAGCAGTACTTC.

This clonotype was counted a few times. The rearrangement links TRBV7-8 to TRBJ2-7, with D maybe TRBD2 (6 bases). The CDR3 contains 16 residues. Germline assignment: CDR1 SGHVS and CDR2 FQNEAQ. Trimming shortened V by 0 bases and J by 5 bases, and 17 bases separated the two germline ends. CDR3 protein: CASSLAIRESGDEQYF. In nucleotides, the CDR3 is TGTGCCAGCAGCTTAGCAATCCGGGAGAGTGGGGACGAGCAGTACTTC.

V and J are TRBV28 and TRBJ2-7; 8 nucleotides agree with TRBD2. V shed 3 bases and J 2 bases; nucleotides not matched to a gene: 6. The CDR3 covers 15 residues. In germline, CDR1 is MDHEN, CDR2 SYDVKM. CDR3 nucleotide sequence: TGTGCCAGCAGTTTTCTAAGCGGGAGTCCCTACGAGCAGTACTTC. Amino acid sequence: CASSFLSGSPYEQYF.

Only one count was recorded for this clonotype. The chain links TRBV13 to TRBJ2-1; 9 nucleotides align to TRBD1. Germline V gene sequence: CDR1 PRHDT, CDR2 FYEKMQ (reference sequence). J gave up 10 bases and V 0 bases, and 13 bases lay outside the gene matches. The CDR3 runs 17 residues. Written as DNA, the CDR3 is TGTGCCAGCAGCTTAGGCCTGGGACAGGGAAATCAGATCGAGCAGTTCTTC. Amino acids: CASSLGLGQGNQIEQFF.

This chain joins TRBV19 and TRBJ1-4; D is perhaps TRBD1 (5 bases). The CDR3 consists of 14 residues. The germline gives CDR1 LNHDA, CDR2 SQIVND (reference sequence). V lost 3 bases, J lost 7 bases, and 12 bases lay in between. The CDR3 is CASSITTGPEKLFF. The CDR3 DNA reads as TGTGCCAGTAGTATCACCACAGGCCCTGAAAAACTGTTTTTT.

The chain couples TRBV4-3 to TRBJ2-7; 8 bases align to TRBD1. The CDR3 extends over 15 amino acids. Germline-derived CDR1 and CDR2 are LGHNA and YSLEER. V lost 4 bases, J lost 2 bases, and 7 bases stayed unmatched. The CDR3 is CASSPGTGITYEQYF. CDR3 DNA sequence: TGCGCCAGCAGCCCGGGGACAGGAATCACCTACGAGCAGTACTTC.

This clonotype was counted only a few times. The chain's CDR3 is CASSSSFRATEAFF. The DNA of the CDR3 is TGTGCCAGCAGTTCCTCGTTCAGGGCGACTGAAGCTTTCTTT. V is TRBV27 and J is TRBJ1-1; D perhaps matches TRBD1 (5 bases). Trimming took off 4 bases at V and 5 bases at J, with 14 bases between the two ends. The germline V gene encodes CDR1 MNHEY and CDR2 SMNVEV (reference sequence). The CDR3 is 14 residues long.

This clonotype was seen a few times. V and J are TRBV4-1 and TRBJ2-7; TRBD2 agrees at 7 bases. Unmatched junction bases numbered 2, after V lost 1 base and J lost 2 bases. CDR3 length equals 14 residues. In germline, CDR1 is MGHRA, CDR2 YSYEKL. CDR3 in DNA: TGCGCCAGCAGCCAAGGACTAGCCACCTACGAGCAGTACTTC. Translated: CASSQGLATYEQYF.

The V and J genes are TRBV11-2 and TRBJ1-4, with 8 positions matching TRBD1. The CDR3 totals 15 residues. With V trimmed by 4 bases and J by 7 bases, 8 bases remained unmatched. CDR1 is SGHAT, CDR2 FQNNGV, per germline. The CDR3 DNA reads as TGTGCCAGCAGCTCTTTGGAAGGACAGGGTGAAAAACTGTTTTTT. Translated, it gives CASSSLEGQGEKLFF.

Points on this clonotype: The germline gene is not matched at one end of the junction; a read error may be the cause. The chain combines TRBV15 with TRBJ2-1, with TRBD2 identical over 11 bases. Germline values: CDR1 LNHNV, CDR2 YYDKDF (reference sequence). There are 16 residues in the CDR3. The CDR3 is CATSRAGTSGYNEQLF. The CDR3 DNA sequence: TGTGCCACCAGCAGAGCCGGGACTAGCGGCTACAATGAGCAGCTCTTC.

This clonotype was seen more than once but under ten times. The rearrangement joins TRBV12-3 or TRBV12-4 to TRBJ2-5; the match to TRBD2 covers 11 bases. Losses at the gene ends were 5 bases for V and 5 bases for J; bases not matched to a gene: 7. The CDR3 extends over 15 amino acids. CDR3 region: CASSELAGAGETQYF. DNA of the CDR3: TGTGCCAGCAGTGAACTAGCGGGAGCTGGGGAGACCCAGTACTTC.

In DNA, the CDR3 is TGCAGTGCGGCTCGGGGACTAGCTTCAGATACGCAGTATTTT. This translates into CSAARGLASDTQYF. V and J are TRBV20-1 and TRBJ2-3; 9 bases fit TRBD2. Losses at the gene ends were 6 bases for V and 4 bases for J; bases not matched to a gene: 8. This CDR3 region has 14 residues. Per germline, CDR1 DFQATT and CDR2 SNEGSKA (reference sequence).

V and J are TRBV6-6 and TRBJ1-4; D might be TRBD1 (5 bases). V was trimmed by 6 bases and J by 3 bases, leaving 8 bases between them. The CDR3 spans 13 residues. Germline-derived CDR1 and CDR2 are MNHNY and SVGAGI (reference sequence). CDR3 region: CASRQVPNEKLFF. For the CDR3, the DNA is TGTGCCAGCAGACAGGTCCCTAATGAAAAACTGTTTTTT.

The chain uses TRBV7-3 and TRBJ2-6; D call uncertain. V lost 1 base, J lost 3 bases, and 16 bases lay in between. The CDR3 runs 18 residues. Germline CDR1 reads SGHTA; CDR2 reads FQGTGA. CDR3 DNA: TGTGCCAGCAGCTTAATCCCCAAAGGGCTGAGTGGGGCCAACGTCCTGACTTTC. Its protein product is CASSLIPKGLSGANVLTF.

The chain employs TRBV7-3 and TRBJ2-7, with D tentatively TRBD1 (5 bases). Deletions cut 3 bases from V and 4 bases from J, with 16 bases between. The CDR3 runs to 15 residues. Germline V gene sequence: CDR1 SGHTA, CDR2 FQGTGA. The CDR3 here is CASSLDRVGAYEQYF. CDR3 DNA: TGTGCCAGCAGCTTGGATCGCGTAGGGGCGTACGAGCAGTACTTC.

Only a few counts were recorded for this clonotype. This sequence joins TRBV18 and TRBJ1-4; D not certain. The CDR3 is made up of 15 amino acids. Germline values: CDR1 KGHSH, CDR2 LQKENI. V lost 1 base and J 8 bases, leaving 14 bases between the germline ends. The CDR3 DNA reads TGTGCCAGCTCACCACTAAAGGGAGCAGGCGAAAAACTGTTTTTT. It is translated as CASSPLKGAGEKLFF.

In its sample, this clonotype was seen many times. The V and J genes are TRBV27 and TRBJ2-5, with D possibly TRBD2 on 6 matching bases. V was clipped by 6 bases and J by 4 bases, with 15 bases between them. CDR1 MNHEY and CDR2 SMNVEV come from the germline V gene (reference sequence). This CDR3 spans 14 amino acids. Here the CDR3 reads CASSLQGGGETQYF. CDR3 in DNA: TGTGCCAGCAGCCTGCAGGGAGGAGGAGAGACCCAGTACTTC.

The J gene is TRBJ2-4, the V gene TRBV11-2; 11 bases agree with TRBD1. The germline V gene encodes CDR1 SGHAT and CDR2 FQNNGV. The trim removed 2 bases at V and 0 bases at J, leaving 9 bases unmatched. The CDR3 spans 19 residues. The CDR3 loop is CASSLFGTGGTLAKNIQYF. The CDR3 nucleotides are TGTGCCAGCAGCTTATTCGGGACAGGGGGGACCTTAGCCAAAAACATTCAGTACTTC. The variable domain in full, with the rest retrieved from reference TRBV11-2 and TRBJ2-4, is EAGVAQSPRYKIIEKRQSVAFWCNPISGHATLYWYQQILGQGPKLLIQFQNNGVVDDSQLPKDRFSAERLKGVDSTLKIQPAKLEDSAVYLCASSLFGTGGTLAKNIQYFGAGTRLSVL.

The chain employs TRBV5-1 and TRBJ2-1, with 7 bases lining up with TRBD2. V was clipped by 4 bases and J by 3 bases; unmatched bases: 13. This CDR3 is built from 17 residues. The V gene's germline CDR1 is SGHRS and CDR2 YFSETQ. The CDR3 coding sequence is TGCGCCAGCAGCCTCCGACCGGGGCTAGCGGTCTACAATGAGCAGTTCTTC. Protein product: CASSLRPGLAVYNEQFF.

For the CDR3, the DNA is TGTGCCAGCAGTGAGACAGGTTCCGATACGCAGTATTTT. It is translated as CASSETGSDTQYF. This sequence joins TRBV12-3 or TRBV12-4 and TRBJ2-3, with D possibly matching TRBD1 (6 bases). CDR3 length equals 13 residues. V lost 5 bases and J 6 bases, leaving 12 bases between the germline ends.

The sample holds a few counts of this clonotype. V and J are TRBV5-1 and TRBJ2-5, with D possibly being TRBD2 (5 bases). CDR1 and CDR2 from the germline V gene are SGHRS and YFSETQ. The CDR3 sequence is 15 residues long. V gave up 4 bases and J gave up 7 bases, with 20 bases separating them. In DNA, the CDR3 is TGCGCCAGCAGCCCAAATAATAGTGGTCGGGGGACCCAGTACTTC. Encoded protein: CASSPNNSGRGTQYF.

The V call is TRBV12-3 or TRBV12-4, the J call TRBJ1-1, with D perhaps matching TRBD1 (6 bases). Trimming cost V 5 bases and J 3 bases, with 25 bases left between them. There are 18 residues in the CDR3. The CDR3 reads CASSPGTRGTGPDTEAFF. CDR3 nucleotides: TGTGCCAGCAGTCCCGGGACAAGGGGAACTGGGCCGGACACTGAAGCTTTCTTT.

This clonotype has only a few counts. Relative to the germline gene, one junction end is altered; a read error may explain this. This rearrangement joins TRBV4-2 to TRBJ1-1, with D possibly being TRBD1 (5 bases). CDR1 LGHNA and CDR2 YNFKEQ come from the germline V gene. This CDR3 is built from 14 residues. This chain's CDR3 is CASNQMDSGTKAFF. As DNA, the CDR3 is TGTGCCAGCAACCAAATGGATTCCGGGACTAAAGCTTTCTTT.

This clonotype was counted a few times. This chain uses TRBV9 with TRBJ2-2, with TRBD1 matching 11 bases. Looked up from germline, CDR1 is SGDLS and CDR2 is YYNGEE. J was trimmed by 6 bases and V by 4 bases; bases with no gene match: 5. CDR3 size: 15 residues. The CDR3 sequence: CASSSGTGGPGELFF. For the CDR3, the DNA is TGTGCCAGCAGCTCCGGGACAGGGGGACCCGGGGAGCTGTTTTTT. Using reference TRBV9 and TRBJ2-2 for the parts outside the CDR3, the full variable domain is DSGVTQTPKHLITATGQRVTLRCSPRSGDLSVYWYQQSLDQGLQFLIQYYNGEERAKGNILERFSAQQFPDLHSELNLSSLELGDSALYFCASSSGTGGPGELFFGEGSRLTVL.

This chain connects TRBV20-1 to TRBJ1-4; the D is unclear. The CDR3 contains 13 residues. Germline V gene lookup returns CDR1 DFQATT and CDR2 SNEGSKA (reference sequence). With 5 bases removed from V and 5 bases from J, the gap between germline ends came to 12 bases. CDR3 bases: TGCAGTGCTCGCAAGAGCCCAAATGAAAAACTGTTTTTT. It yields the protein CSARKSPNEKLFF.

This clonotype was picked up a small number of times. The chain couples TRBV5-1 to TRBJ2-7, with D perhaps TRBD1 (6 bases). V was pared by 4 bases and J by 6 bases, with 14 bases between. Germline CDR1 reads SGHRS; CDR2 reads YFSETQ. The CDR3 spans 13 residues. This CDR3 reads CASSPTGSVEQYF. The CDR3 DNA reads as TGCGCCAGCAGCCCGACAGGTTCGGTCGAGCAGTACTTC.

The chain joins TRBV7-9 to TRBJ1-1; D not certain. This CDR3 comprises 15 residues. V lost 1 base to trimming and J lost 4 bases, with 13 bases between them. Germline CDR1 SEHNR, CDR2 FQNEAQ (reference sequence). The CDR3 nucleotides read TGTGCCAGCAGCTTAGGGCCTGTCTTCTCCACTGAAGCTTTCTTT. Amino acid sequence: CASSLGPVFSTEAFF.

V usage is TRBV4-3 and J usage is TRBJ2-3, with unresolved D. Trimming cost V 8 bases and J 7 bases, with 28 bases left between them. CDR1 and CDR2 (germline): LGHNA, YSLEER. CDR3 length: 17 amino acids. CDR3 protein: CASGPSGSLIRANTQYF. Written as DNA, the CDR3 is TGCGCCAGCGGCCCATCCGGGTCGCTGATCCGAGCAAATACGCAGTATTTT.

This clonotype was seen a few times. The chain has TRBV20-1 and TRBJ2-1; 7 bases are a match to TRBD1. V lost 5 bases and J lost 3; bases outside the gene matches: 7. This CDR3 is built from 14 residues. The germline gives CDR1 DFQATT, CDR2 SNEGSKA (reference sequence). The CDR3 region is CSARPGQSYNEQFF. CDR3 bases: TGCAGTGCTCGACCGGGACAGAGCTACAATGAGCAGTTCTTC.